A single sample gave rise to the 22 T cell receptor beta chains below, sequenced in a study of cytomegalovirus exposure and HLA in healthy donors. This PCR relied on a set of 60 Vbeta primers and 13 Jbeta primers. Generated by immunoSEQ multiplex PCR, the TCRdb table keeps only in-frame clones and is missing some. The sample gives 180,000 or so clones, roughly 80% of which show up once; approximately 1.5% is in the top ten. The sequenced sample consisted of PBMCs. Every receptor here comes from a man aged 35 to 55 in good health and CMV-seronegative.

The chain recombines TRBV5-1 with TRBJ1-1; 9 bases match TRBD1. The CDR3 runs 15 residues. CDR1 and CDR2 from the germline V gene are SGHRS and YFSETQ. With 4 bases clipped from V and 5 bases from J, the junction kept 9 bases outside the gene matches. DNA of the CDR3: TGCGCCAGCAGCCCTACAGGGGGCTTTGAGACTGAAGCTTTCTTT. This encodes CASSPTGGFETEAFF. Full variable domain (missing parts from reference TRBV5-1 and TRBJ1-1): KAGVTQTPRYLIKTRGQQVTLSCSPISGHRSVSWYQQTPGQGLQFLFEYFSETQRNKGNFPGRFSGRQFSNSRSEMNVSTLELGDSALYLCASSPTGGFETEAFFGQGTRLTVV.

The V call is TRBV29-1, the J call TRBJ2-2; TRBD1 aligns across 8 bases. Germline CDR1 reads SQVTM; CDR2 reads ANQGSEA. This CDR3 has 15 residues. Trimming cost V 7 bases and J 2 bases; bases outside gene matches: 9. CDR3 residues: CSGGGQGFNTGELFF. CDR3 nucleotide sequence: TGCAGCGGGGGTGGACAGGGTTTCAACACCGGGGAGCTGTTTTTT.

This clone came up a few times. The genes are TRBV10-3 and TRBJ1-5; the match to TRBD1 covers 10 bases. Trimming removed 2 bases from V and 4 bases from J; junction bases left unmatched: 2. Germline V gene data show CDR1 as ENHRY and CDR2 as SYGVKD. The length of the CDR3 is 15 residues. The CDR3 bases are TGTGCCATCAGTGAGGCGGACAGGGGGAATCAGCCCCAGCATTTT. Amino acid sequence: CAISEADRGNQPQHF.

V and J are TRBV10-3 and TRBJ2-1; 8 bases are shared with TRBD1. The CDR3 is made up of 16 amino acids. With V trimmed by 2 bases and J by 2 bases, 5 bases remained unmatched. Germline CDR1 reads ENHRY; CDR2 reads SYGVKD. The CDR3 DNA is TGTGCCATCAGTGAGAAGGGGACAGGAGCCTACAATGAGCAGTTCTTC. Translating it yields CAISEKGTGAYNEQFF.

CDR3 amino acids: CASSSPPAGASNQPQHF. In DNA, the CDR3 is TGTGCCAGCAGTTCGCCCCCCGCAGGGGCTAGCAATCAGCCCCAGCATTTT. The chain employs TRBV28 and TRBJ1-5, with D possibly being TRBD1 (6 bases). This CDR3 region has 17 residues. Germline-derived CDR1 and CDR2 are MDHEN and SYDVKM. Trimming stripped 4 bases from V and 0 bases from J, with 16 bases between.

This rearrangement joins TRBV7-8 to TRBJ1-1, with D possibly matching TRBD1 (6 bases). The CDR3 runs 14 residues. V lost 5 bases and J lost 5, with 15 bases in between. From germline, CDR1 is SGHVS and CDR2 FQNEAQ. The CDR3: CASSTRTGNTEAFF. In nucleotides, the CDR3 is TGTGCCAGCAGCACGCGTACAGGGAATACTGAAGCTTTCTTT.

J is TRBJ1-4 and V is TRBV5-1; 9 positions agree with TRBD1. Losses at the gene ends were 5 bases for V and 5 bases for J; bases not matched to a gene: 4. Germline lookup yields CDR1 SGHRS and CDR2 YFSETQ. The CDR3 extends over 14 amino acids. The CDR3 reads CASRPGTGNEKLFF. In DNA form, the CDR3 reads TGCGCCAGCAGGCCCGGGACAGGGAATGAAAAACTGTTTTTT. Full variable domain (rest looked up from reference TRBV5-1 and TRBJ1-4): KAGVTQTPRYLIKTRGQQVTLSCSPISGHRSVSWYQQTPGQGLQFLFEYFSETQRNKGNFPGRFSGRQFSNSRSEMNVSTLELGDSALYLCASRPGTGNEKLFFGSGTQLSVL.

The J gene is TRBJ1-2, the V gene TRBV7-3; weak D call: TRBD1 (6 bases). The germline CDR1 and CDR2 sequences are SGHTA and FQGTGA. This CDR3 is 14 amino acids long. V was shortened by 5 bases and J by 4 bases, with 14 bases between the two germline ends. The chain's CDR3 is CASSQSGGTYGYTF. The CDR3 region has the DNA TGTGCCAGCAGCCAATCGGGGGGCACCTATGGCTACACCTTC.

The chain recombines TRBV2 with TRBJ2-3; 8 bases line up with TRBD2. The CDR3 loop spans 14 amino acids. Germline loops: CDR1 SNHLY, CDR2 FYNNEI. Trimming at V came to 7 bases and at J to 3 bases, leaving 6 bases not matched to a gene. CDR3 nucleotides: TGTGCCAGCAAGCGGGGGCCGCGGACAGATACGCAGTATTTT. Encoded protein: CASKRGPRTDTQYF.

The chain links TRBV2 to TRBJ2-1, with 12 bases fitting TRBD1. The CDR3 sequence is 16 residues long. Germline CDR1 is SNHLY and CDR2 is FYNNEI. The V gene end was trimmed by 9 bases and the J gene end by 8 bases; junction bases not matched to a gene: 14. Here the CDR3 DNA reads TGTGCCAGAACGGTCCCGGGGACAGGGGGCAAGGATGAGCAGTTCTTC. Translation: CARTVPGTGGKDEQFF.

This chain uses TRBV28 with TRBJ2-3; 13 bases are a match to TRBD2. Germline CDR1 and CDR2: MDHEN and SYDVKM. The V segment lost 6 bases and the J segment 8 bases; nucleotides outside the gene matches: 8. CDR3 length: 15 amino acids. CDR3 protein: CASRIGLAGAATQYF. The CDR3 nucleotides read TGTGCCAGCAGGATAGGACTAGCGGGGGCCGCTACGCAGTATTTT.

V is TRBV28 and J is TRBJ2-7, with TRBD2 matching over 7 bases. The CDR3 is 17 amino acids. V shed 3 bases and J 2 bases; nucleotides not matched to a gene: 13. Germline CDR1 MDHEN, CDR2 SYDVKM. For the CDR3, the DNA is TGTGCCAGCAGTTTTGGGGACTACCTAAAAAATACCTACGAGCAGTACTTC. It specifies CASSFGDYLKNTYEQYF. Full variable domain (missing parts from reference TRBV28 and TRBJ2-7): DVKVTQSSRYLVKRTGEKVFLECVQDMDHENMFWYRQDPGLGLRLIYFSYDVKMKEKGDIPEGYSVSREKKERFSLILESASTNQTSMYLCASSFGDYLKNTYEQYFGPGTRLTVT.

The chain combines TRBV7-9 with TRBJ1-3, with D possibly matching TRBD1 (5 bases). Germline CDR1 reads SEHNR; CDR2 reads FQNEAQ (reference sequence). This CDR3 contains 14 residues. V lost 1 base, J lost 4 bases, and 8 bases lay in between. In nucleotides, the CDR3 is TGTGCCAGCAGCTTAGAAGGACACGGAAACACCATATATTTT. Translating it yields CASSLEGHGNTIYF.

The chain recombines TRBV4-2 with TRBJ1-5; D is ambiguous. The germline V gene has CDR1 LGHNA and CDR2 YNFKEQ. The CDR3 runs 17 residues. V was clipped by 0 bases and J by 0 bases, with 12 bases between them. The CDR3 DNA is TGTGCCAGCAGCCAAGATCCCTCGGGGAATAGCAATCAGCCCCAGCATTTT. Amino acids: CASSQDPSGNSNQPQHF.

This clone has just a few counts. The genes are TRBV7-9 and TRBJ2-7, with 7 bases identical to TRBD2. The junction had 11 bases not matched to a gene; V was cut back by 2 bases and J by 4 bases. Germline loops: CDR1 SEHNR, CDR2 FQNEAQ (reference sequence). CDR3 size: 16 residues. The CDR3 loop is CASSLTGGGALYEQYF. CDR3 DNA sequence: TGTGCCAGCAGCTTAACGGGAGGCGGGGCCCTATACGAGCAGTACTTC.

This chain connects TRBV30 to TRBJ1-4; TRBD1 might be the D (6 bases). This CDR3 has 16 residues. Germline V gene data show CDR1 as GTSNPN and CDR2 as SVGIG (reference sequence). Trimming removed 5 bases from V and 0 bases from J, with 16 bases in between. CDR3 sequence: CAWEGRGSTTNEKLFF. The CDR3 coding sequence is TGTGCCTGGGAGGGCAGGGGATCAACAACTAATGAAAAACTGTTTTTT.

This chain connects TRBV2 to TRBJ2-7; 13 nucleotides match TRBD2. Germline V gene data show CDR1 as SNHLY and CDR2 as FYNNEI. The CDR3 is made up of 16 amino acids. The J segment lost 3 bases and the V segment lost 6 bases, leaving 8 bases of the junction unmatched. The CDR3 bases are TGTGCCAGCAGAACTAGCGGGGGGGCAGGAGGCTACGAGCAGTACTTC. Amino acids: CASRTSGGAGGYEQYF.

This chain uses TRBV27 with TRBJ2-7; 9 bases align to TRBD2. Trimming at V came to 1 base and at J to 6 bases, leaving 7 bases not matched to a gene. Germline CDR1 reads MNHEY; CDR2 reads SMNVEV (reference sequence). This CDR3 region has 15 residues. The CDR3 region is CASSLWLAGRSEQYF. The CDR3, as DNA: TGTGCCAGCAGTTTATGGCTAGCGGGGAGGAGCGAGCAGTACTTC.

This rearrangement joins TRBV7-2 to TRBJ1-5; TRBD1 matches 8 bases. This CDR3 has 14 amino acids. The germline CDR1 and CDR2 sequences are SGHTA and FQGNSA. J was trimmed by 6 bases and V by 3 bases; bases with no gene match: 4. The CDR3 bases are TGTGCCAGCAGCTTCAGGGGGCCGGTTCAGCCCCAGCATTTT. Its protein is CASSFRGPVQPQHF.

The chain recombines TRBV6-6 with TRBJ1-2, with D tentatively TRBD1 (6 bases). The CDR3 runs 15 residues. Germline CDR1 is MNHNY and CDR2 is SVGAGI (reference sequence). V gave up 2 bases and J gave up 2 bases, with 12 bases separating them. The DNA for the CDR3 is TGTGCCAGCAGTTACCGGGACACTTTAAACTATGGCTACACCTTC. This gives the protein CASSYRDTLNYGYTF.

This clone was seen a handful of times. CDR3 sequence: CASVSNTEAFF. CDR3 sequence (DNA): TGTGCTAGTGTCTCGAACACTGAAGCTTTCTTT. This chain joins TRBV12-5 and TRBJ1-1; no firm D call. The germline gives CDR1 LGHNT, CDR2 FRNRAP. Trimming took 7 bases from V and 1 from J, leaving 4 bases between them. CDR3 length: 11 amino acids. Combining the CDR3 with reference TRBV12-5 and TRBJ1-1 gives the whole variable domain DARVTQTPRHKVTEMGQEVTMRCQPILGHNTVFWYRQTMMQGLELLAYFRNRAPLDDSGMPKDRFSAEMPDATLATLKIQPSEPRDSAVYFCASVSNTEAFFGQGTRLTVV.

The CDR3 is CASSLGRGRTEQFF. The CDR3 nucleotides are TGTGCCAGCAGCTTGGGTAGGGGGCGAACTGAGCAGTTCTTC. The chain carries TRBV13 and TRBJ2-1, with TRBD1 identical over 7 bases. The CDR3 covers 14 residues. The V and J ends lost 3 bases and 9 bases, in that order; junction bases with no gene match: 8. Germline loops: CDR1 PRHDT, CDR2 FYEKMQ (reference sequence).